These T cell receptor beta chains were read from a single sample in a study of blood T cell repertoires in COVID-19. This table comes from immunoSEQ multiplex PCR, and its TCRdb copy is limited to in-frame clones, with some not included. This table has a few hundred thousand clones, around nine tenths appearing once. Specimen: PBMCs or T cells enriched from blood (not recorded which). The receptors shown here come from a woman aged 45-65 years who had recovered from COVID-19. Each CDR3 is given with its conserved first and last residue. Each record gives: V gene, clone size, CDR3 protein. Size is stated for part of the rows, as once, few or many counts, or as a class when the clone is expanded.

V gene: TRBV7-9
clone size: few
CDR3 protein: CASSPPRWTSDEQYF

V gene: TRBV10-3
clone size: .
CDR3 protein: CANRQGFGTEAFF

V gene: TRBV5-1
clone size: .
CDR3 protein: CASSSGTGNTEAFF

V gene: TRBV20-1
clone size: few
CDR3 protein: CSASRFDRWNTEAFF

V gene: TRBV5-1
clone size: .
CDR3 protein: CASSTYTEYGYTF

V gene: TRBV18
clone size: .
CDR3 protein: CASSPPVRVLENTIYF

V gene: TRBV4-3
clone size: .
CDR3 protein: CASSRLRGEQQETQYF

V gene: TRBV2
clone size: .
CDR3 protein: CASSDVTGDVSPLHF

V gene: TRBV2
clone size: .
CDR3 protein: CASSHGLGDRRYEQYF

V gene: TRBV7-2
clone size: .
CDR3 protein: CASSYETGQASYEQYF

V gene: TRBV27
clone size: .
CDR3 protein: CASSFGGGNIQYF

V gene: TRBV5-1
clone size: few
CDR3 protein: CASSLVQAGRNTEAFF

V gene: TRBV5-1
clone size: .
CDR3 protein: CASSPSTGRGEKLFF

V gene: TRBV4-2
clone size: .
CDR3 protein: CASSPVNEKLFF

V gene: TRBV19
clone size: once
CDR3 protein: CASRLTQAGETQYF

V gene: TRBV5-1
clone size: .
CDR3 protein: CASSTRTGAEANYGYTF

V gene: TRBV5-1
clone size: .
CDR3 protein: CASSLDVFGGDNEQFF

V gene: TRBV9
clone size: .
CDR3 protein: CASSSPGREDGYTF

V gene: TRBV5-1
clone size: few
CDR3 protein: CASSSRQGLGYGYTF

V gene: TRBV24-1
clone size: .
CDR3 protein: CATEARSTDTQYF

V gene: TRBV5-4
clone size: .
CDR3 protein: CASSIDSGGFKTQYF

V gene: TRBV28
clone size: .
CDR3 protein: CASSFQGGYGYTF